The 17 T cell receptor beta chains listed next were all sequenced from one sample in a study of blood T cell repertoires in COVID-19. Sequencing was performed with immunoSEQ multiplex PCR; in TCRdb, only in-frame clones are kept and a portion is missing. The sample consists of more than 70,000 clones, approximately 78% of them appearing once. The sequencing sample was made of peripheral blood. All receptors come from a woman over 75 with active or convalescent COVID-19.

The J gene is TRBJ1-5, the V gene TRBV19; D unresolved. V gave up 11 bases and J gave up 4 bases, with 12 bases separating them. Germline values: CDR1 LNHDA, CDR2 SQIVND (reference sequence). CDR3 length: 12 amino acids. Here the CDR3 DNA reads TGTGCCTCCCTGGCGGGGAATCAGCCCCAGCATTTT. Translation gives CASLAGNQPQHF.

The chain uses TRBV5-1 and TRBJ2-3; 11 bases align to TRBD1. This CDR3 has 16 amino acids. CDR1 is SGHRS and CDR2 is YFSETQ in the germline V gene. V trimming: 0 bases; J trimming: 4 bases; junction bases outside the gene matches: 4. The CDR3 region is CASSLDSGQGADTQYF. CDR3 nucleotides: TGCGCCAGCAGCTTGGACTCGGGACAGGGGGCAGATACGCAGTATTTT. The full variable domain, with the rest looked up from reference TRBV5-1 and TRBJ2-3, is KAGVTQTPRYLIKTRGQQVTLSCSPISGHRSVSWYQQTPGQGLQFLFEYFSETQRNKGNFPGRFSGRQFSNSRSEMNVSTLELGDSALYLCASSLDSGQGADTQYFGPGTRLTVL.

This clone was found a few times. The V gene is TRBV18, the J gene TRBJ2-3, with D perhaps TRBD1 (6 bases). CDR1 KGHSH and CDR2 LQKENI come from the germline V gene. Trimming removed 1 base at V and 3 bases at J, with 17 bases between. The CDR3 covers 17 residues. CDR3 loop: CASSPLSGGEMTDTQYF. CDR3 nucleotides: TGTGCCAGCTCACCACTGAGTGGGGGCGAGATGACAGATACGCAGTATTTT.

The count of this clone is one. V usage is TRBV10-2 and J usage is TRBJ2-3; unclear D gene. In germline, CDR1 is WSHSY, CDR2 SAAADI. V shed 5 bases and J shed 0 bases, with 9 bases lying between them. The CDR3 covers 14 residues. The DNA for the CDR3 is TGCGCCAGCAGTTCTCCGGGTAGCACAGATACGCAGTATTTT. It encodes CASSSPGSTDTQYF.

The chain joins TRBV7-6 to TRBJ2-7; D not certain. Germline loops: CDR1 SGHVS, CDR2 FNYEAQ. V lost 0 bases and J lost 0, with 9 bases in between. The CDR3 extends over 15 amino acids. CDR3 sequence reads: CASSLAAGSSYEQYF. The CDR3 bases are TGTGCCAGCAGCTTAGCGGCAGGAAGCTCCTACGAGCAGTACTTC.

The gene calls are TRBV7-2 and TRBJ1-1, with a weak D call TRBD1 (6 bases). The V and J ends lost 3 bases and 4 bases respectively, with 15 bases between them. This CDR3 contains 15 residues. The germline CDR1 and CDR2 sequences are SGHTA and FQGNSA. CDR3 region: CASSFHSGVGTEAFF. The CDR3 DNA is TGTGCCAGCAGCTTTCATTCAGGGGTAGGCACTGAAGCTTTCTTT.

This chain uses TRBV4-3 with TRBJ2-5; 7 bases map to TRBD2. V gave up 0 bases and J gave up 0 bases; unmatched junction bases: 7. Germline CDR1 and CDR2: LGHNA and YSLEER. The CDR3 spans 17 residues. CDR3 coding DNA: TGCGCCAGCAGCCAAGAATTGAGCGGGAACTACCAAGAGACCCAGTACTTC. This sequence encodes CASSQELSGNYQETQYF.

This CDR3 reads CASSFTADNSPLHF. CDR3 nucleotide sequence: TGTGCCAGCAGCTTTACGGCGGATAATTCACCCCTCCACTTT. The J gene is TRBJ1-6, the V gene TRBV7-9; unclear D gene. Trimming pared 3 bases from V and 5 bases from J, leaving 8 bases between. Germline V gene lookup returns CDR1 SEHNR and CDR2 FQNEAQ (reference sequence). This CDR3 has 14 residues.

The chain joins TRBV6-5 to TRBJ2-6; D ambiguous. Germline V CDR1 and CDR2: MNHEY, SVGAGI. The CDR3 sequence is 15 residues long. V lost 5 bases and J 0 bases, leaving 8 bases between the germline ends. CDR3 coding DNA: TGTGCCAGCAGTCCCTCAGTCTCTGGGGCCAACGTCCTGACTTTC. Translated: CASSPSVSGANVLTF.

This rearrangement joins TRBV28 to TRBJ2-7; unclear D gene. This CDR3 contains 16 residues. Germline loops: CDR1 MDHEN, CDR2 SYDVKM. The V and J ends lost 6 bases and 4 bases respectively, with 22 bases between them. The CDR3 DNA is TGTGCCAGCAGAAAATCCTCCGCGTCGCCTGTTTACGAGCAGTACTTC. Translation: CASRKSSASPVYEQYF.

The chain employs TRBV27 and TRBJ1-2, with TRBD1 matching over 10 bases. The length of the CDR3 is 15 residues. Germline V gene data show CDR1 as MNHEY and CDR2 as SMNVEV (reference sequence). V was clipped by 5 bases and J by 4 bases; unmatched bases: 7. DNA of the CDR3: TGTGCCAGCAGTCTGGGGGGACAGGGGCTCTATGGCTACACCTTC. Its protein is CASSLGGQGLYGYTF.

This chain joins TRBV4-3 and TRBJ2-1, with D possibly matching TRBD1 (6 bases). Germline lookup yields CDR1 LGHNA and CDR2 YSLEER. Trimming shortened V by 5 bases and J by 6 bases, and 11 bases separated the two germline ends. The length of the CDR3 is 13 residues. CDR3 DNA sequence: TGCGCCAGCAGCACCCTGACAGGCAATGAGCAGTTCTTC. Its protein is CASSTLTGNEQFF.

The chain couples TRBV3-1 (or the pseudogene TRBV3-2) to TRBJ2-7; the match to TRBD2 covers 11 bases. The CDR3 runs 14 residues. Germline V CDR1 and CDR2: LGHDT, YNNKEL (reference sequence). V lost 6 bases, J lost 5 bases, and 6 bases stayed unmatched. CDR3 sequence: CASRSSGGENEQYF. CDR3 DNA sequence: TGTGCCAGCAGGAGTAGCGGGGGGGAAAACGAGCAGTACTTC.

The V and J genes are TRBV6-5 and TRBJ2-3; 8 positions agree with TRBD1. J was trimmed by 4 bases and V by 6 bases; bases with no gene match: 9. The CDR3 sequence is 15 residues long. Looked up from germline, CDR1 is MNHEY and CDR2 is SVGAGI. CDR3 DNA sequence: TGTGCCAGCAGAAGGACAGGGCTTGGGGCAGATACGCAGTATTTT. Its protein product is CASRRTGLGADTQYF.

This clone has only one observation. The chain recombines TRBV10-2 with TRBJ2-7; D is unclear. This CDR3 has 13 amino acids. The germline V and J ends were trimmed by 6 bases and 5 bases, with 14 bases remaining between them. Germline V gene lookup returns CDR1 WSHSY and CDR2 SAAADI. The CDR3 is CASSVPGGNEQYF. In DNA, the CDR3 is TGCGCCAGCAGCGTGCCGGGTGGTAACGAGCAGTACTTC.

The rearrangement joins TRBV7-8 to TRBJ1-5; D unresolved. The CDR3 consists of 18 residues. The V end was cut by 3 bases, the J end by 1 base, with 19 bases between. CDR1 and CDR2 (germline): SGHVS, FQNEAQ. CDR3 DNA sequence: TGTGCCAGCAGCTTTGATGGTATTACCCCAGGAAGCAATCAGCCCCAGCATTTT. Amino acids: CASSFDGITPGSNQPQHF.

The CDR3 region is CASSPSVITGGTEAFF. In nucleotides, the CDR3 is TGTGCCAGCTCACCATCAGTTATAACCGGAGGTACTGAAGCTTTCTTT. J is TRBJ1-1 and V is TRBV18, with D hard to call. V was trimmed by 2 bases and J by 5 bases, leaving 18 bases between them. The CDR3 covers 16 residues. Germline V gene sequence: CDR1 KGHSH, CDR2 LQKENI.